The clone carrying this TCR beta chain turned up a few times. Its antigen remains unidentified. The sample belongs to a study of T cells in Graves' hyperthyroidism and ophthalmopathy. Overall study results and limits: Blood samples included most of the expanded thyroid clonotypes exceeding 0.001.

Amplification of TCR beta CDR3 regions used RNA as the template. Researchers ran a first-round RT-PCR on the TCR CDR3 using the HTBI primer set. TCRdb called the multiplex PCR reads again in MiXCR, with one record for every CDR3 protein. The sample includes hundreds of thousands of distinct CDR3 sequences, over 35% of them seen just once. Germline CDR1 and CDR2: SGHDN and FVKESK. The CDR3 covers 14 residues. With 2 bases removed from V and 7 bases from J, the gap between germline ends came to 11 bases. Patients showing uncontrolled infection, other autoimmune disease, pregnancy or lactation were ineligible.

The clonotype comes from a young man with Graves' hyperthyroidism. The rearrangement joins TRBV14 to TRBJ2-2, with no clear D. Sequencing used blood. The CDR3 loop is CASSQRLSVGELFF. The DNA of the CDR3 is TGTGCCAGCAGCCAAAGACTGTCCGTCGGGGAGCTGTTTTTT.